The present TCR beta chain was sequenced within a study of shared clonotypes between healthy human individuals. The assay was immunoSEQ multiplex PCR, and TCRdb's table has in-frame clones only and misses some. In the table there are more than 500,000 clones, 90% to 95% of which are singletons. The naive CD8 subset, CD45RO-negative cells positively selected for CCR7, excluded terminally differentiated effector memory CD45RA+ cells. The sequence was collected from a woman aged 30 to 39 in good health. Sequencing was done on a sample of naive CD8+ T cells sorted from blood.

This CDR3 is CASSQTETNQPQHF. In DNA form, the CDR3 reads TGCGCCAGCAGCCAAACAGAAACCAATCAGCCCCAGCATTTT. This sequence joins TRBV4-1 and TRBJ1-5; D uncertain. The CDR3 totals 14 residues. CDR1 MGHRA and CDR2 YSYEKL come from the germline V gene. V lost 2 bases to trimming and J lost 3 bases, with 8 bases between them.